One sample yielded the 26 T cell receptor beta chains listed below, sequenced in a study of Ad26.COV2.S vaccination and SARS-CoV-2 variants. Treatment described: around 19 received Ad26.COV2.S at low or high dose, single or two shots; roughly five received placebo; per-sample allocation not given. Samples came from day 63 after the first vaccine or placebo injection. TCRdb keeps only in-frame clones here, not all; method: immunoSEQ multiplex PCR. The sample has 300,000 to 400,000 clones; 70% to 90% are singletons. The specimen comprised peripheral blood, sampled in a trial of Ad26.COV2.S vaccine versus placebo. The origin of the receptors is a person aged 18-60 years who received the Ad26.COV2.S COVID-19 vaccine or a placebo.

The gene calls are TRBV25-1 and TRBJ1-1; D possibly corresponds to TRBD1 (5 bases). Trimming cost V 1 base and J 4 bases, with 13 bases left between them. The CDR3 covers 15 residues. The germline V gene encodes CDR1 MGHDK and CDR2 SYGVNS. CDR3 DNA: TGTGCCAGCAGTGAATTGGGAATCGGGGGCACTGAAGCTTTCTTT. Its protein is CASSELGIGGTEAFF.

In DNA form, the CDR3 reads TGTGCCTGGGAGCTGGGGGGATCAGGTTCACCCCTCCACTTT. Encoded protein: CAWELGGSGSPLHF. The chain carries TRBV30 and TRBJ1-6; tentatively, D is TRBD1 (5 bases). There are 14 residues in the CDR3. Germline V gene lookup returns CDR1 GTSNPN and CDR2 SVGIG (reference sequence). Trimming took off 5 bases at V and 9 bases at J, with 17 bases between the two ends.

The chain couples TRBV18 to TRBJ1-5; D gene uncertain. Trimming pared 5 bases from V and 5 bases from J, leaving 7 bases between. The CDR3 length is 12 residues. Germline CDR1 reads KGHSH; CDR2 reads LQKENI. The CDR3 DNA reads as TGTGCCAGCTCAGTCCCCGATCAGCCCCAGCATTTT. This sequence encodes CASSVPDQPQHF.

The count of this clone is one. This chain connects TRBV9 to TRBJ2-7; 10 nucleotides align to TRBD2. Germline V gene sequence: CDR1 SGDLS, CDR2 YYNGEE. The CDR3 is 15 residues long. The J segment lost 4 bases and the V segment lost 3 bases, leaving 7 bases of the junction unmatched. CDR3 amino acids: CASSASLAGIYEQYF. Here the CDR3 DNA reads TGTGCCAGCAGCGCCTCACTAGCGGGGATTTACGAGCAGTACTTC.

V usage is TRBV7-2 and J usage is TRBJ1-2; no reliable D call. This CDR3 contains 17 residues. V lost 5 bases to trimming and J lost 3 bases, with 22 bases between them. Germline V CDR1 and CDR2: SGHTA, FQGNSA. The CDR3 is CASSQRESDSLYYGYTF. CDR3 sequence (DNA): TGTGCCAGCAGCCAACGAGAAAGTGACTCCTTATACTATGGCTACACCTTC.

The chain links TRBV4-2 to TRBJ2-3; D is unclear. V lost 0 bases and J 2 bases, leaving 18 bases between the germline ends. Germline CDR1 reads LGHNA; CDR2 reads YNFKEQ. CDR3 length: 18 amino acids. CDR3 bases: TGTGCCAGCAGCCAAGAACCCCCGCGTACTCTTTTCACAGATACGCAGTATTTT. It codes for CASSQEPPRTLFTDTQYF.

This clone was picked up one time. Other nucleotide sequences from this sample produce the same CDR3. The V gene is TRBV5-1, the J gene TRBJ1-2; 8 nucleotides agree with TRBD1. CDR3 length: 13 amino acids. CDR1 and CDR2 (germline): SGHRS, YFSETQ. Trimming took 4 bases from V and 8 from J; bases not matched to a gene: 7. DNA of the CDR3: TGCGCCAGCAGCCCAGGGACAGGCAACGGCTACACCTTC. Its protein is CASSPGTGNGYTF. Variable domain in full (rest from reference TRBV5-1 and TRBJ1-2): KAGVTQTPRYLIKTRGQQVTLSCSPISGHRSVSWYQQTPGQGLQFLFEYFSETQRNKGNFPGRFSGRQFSNSRSEMNVSTLELGDSALYLCASSPGTGNGYTFGSGTRLTVV.

This clone was seen once. This chain links TRBV28 with TRBJ1-2; D is unresolved. Germline CDR1 MDHEN, CDR2 SYDVKM. CDR3 length: 12 residues. V lost 3 bases to trimming and J lost 5 bases, with 7 bases between them. CDR3 sequence: CASSFGLYGYTF. The DNA for the CDR3 is TGTGCCAGCAGTTTTGGATTATATGGCTACACCTTC.

The chain combines TRBV9 with TRBJ2-5; no definite D call. The CDR3 length is 15 residues. Germline V gene lookup returns CDR1 SGDLS and CDR2 YYNGEE. V was shortened by 4 bases and J by 2 bases, with 15 bases between the two germline ends. CDR3 protein: CASSPTAGVQETQYF. Here the CDR3 DNA reads TGTGCCAGCAGCCCCACCGCCGGAGTGCAAGAGACCCAGTACTTC.

The J gene is TRBJ1-3, the V gene TRBV15, with D hard to call. CDR3 length equals 16 residues. Germline CDR1 is LNHNV and CDR2 is YYDKDF (reference sequence). Trimming left V 0 bases short and J 0 bases short, with 9 bases between. CDR3 nucleotides: TGTGCCACCAGCAGAGATCTTGCCAGCTCTGGAAACACCATATATTTT. It translates to CATSRDLASSGNTIYF.

The V and J genes are TRBV5-1 and TRBJ2-5, with D possibly TRBD2 on 5 matching bases. The V end was cut by 4 bases, the J end by 1 base, with 8 bases between. Germline V gene data show CDR1 as SGHRS and CDR2 as YFSETQ. The CDR3 has 13 residues. The chain's CDR3 is CASSPGIQETQYF. DNA for the CDR3: TGCGCCAGCAGCCCGGGGATCCAAGAGACCCAGTACTTC.

The chain uses TRBV23-1 and TRBJ2-7; TRBD1 is a possible D gene (7 bases). TRBV23-1 is an ORF, and what it does is uncertain. CDR3 length: 16 residues. V lost 1 base to trimming and J lost 2 bases, with 15 bases between them. CDR3 sequence reads: CASSQLAGQSTYEQYF. Written as DNA, the CDR3 is TGCGCCAGCAGTCAATTGGCGGGACAGTCAACCTACGAGCAGTACTTC.

This sequence joins TRBV6-2 or TRBV6-3 and TRBJ1-2; maybe TRBD1 (6 bases). Germline CDR1 MNHEY, CDR2 SVGEGT. Trimming cost V 6 bases and J 4 bases, with 12 bases left between them. The CDR3 runs 13 residues. The CDR3 region is CASSRTAVYGYTF. CDR3 nucleotides: TGTGCCAGCAGCCGGACAGCCGTCTATGGCTACACCTTC.

The chain is built from TRBV20-1 and TRBJ1-1; D remains unclear. Germline lookup yields CDR1 DFQATT and CDR2 SNEGSKA (reference sequence). CDR3 size: 11 residues. V was trimmed by 4 bases and J by 11 bases, leaving 14 bases between them. The CDR3 DNA reads TGCAGTGCTAAGGCCATACCGAGGGCTTTCTTT. Translated, it gives CSAKAIPRAFF.

This clone came up a few times. V usage is TRBV5-6 and J usage is TRBJ2-1, with 7 bases that match TRBD1. The germline V gene encodes CDR1 SGHDT and CDR2 YYEEEE. The J segment lost 4 bases and the V segment lost 2 bases, leaving 3 bases of the junction unmatched. The CDR3 has 14 amino acids. CDR3 nucleotide sequence: TGTGCCAGCAGCTTCACAGGGGCGTACAATGAGCAGTTCTTC. Protein sequence: CASSFTGAYNEQFF.

The gene calls are TRBV4-3 and TRBJ2-6, with D tentatively TRBD1 (6 bases). Trimming left V 0 bases short and J 2 bases short, with 11 bases between. There are 17 residues in the CDR3. CDR1 LGHNA and CDR2 YSLEER come from the germline V gene. Here the CDR3 reads CASSQDLGATGANVLTF. The DNA of the CDR3 is TGCGCCAGCAGCCAAGATTTGGGGGCTACTGGGGCCAACGTCCTGACTTTC.

The chain links TRBV5-1 to TRBJ2-7, with D uncertain. The germline V and J ends were trimmed by 0 bases and 3 bases, with 7 bases remaining between them. This CDR3 spans 13 amino acids. From germline, CDR1 is SGHRS and CDR2 YFSETQ. CDR3 nucleotide sequence: TGCGCCAGCAGCTTGGGGCAGAACTACGAGCAGTACTTC. Residues: CASSLGQNYEQYF.

This clone was seen only a few times. This chain connects TRBV14 to TRBJ2-2, with D hard to call. Trimming left V 5 bases short and J 6 bases short, with 10 bases between. Germline CDR1 reads SGHDN; CDR2 reads FVKESK. The CDR3 is 13 amino acids. The CDR3 region has the DNA TGTGCCAGCAGCACAGATTTGGCCGGGGAGCTGTTTTTT. Its translation: CASSTDLAGELFF.

This clone was seen just once. J is TRBJ1-6 and V is TRBV6-5, with D possibly matching TRBD1 (5 bases). The CDR3 covers 16 residues. V was shortened by 2 bases and J by 7 bases, with 15 bases between the two germline ends. CDR1 and CDR2 (germline): MNHEY, SVGAGI. The CDR3 DNA is TGTGCCAGCAGTTACGATTTTGGGACGGCAAATTCACCCCTCCACTTT. Encoded protein: CASSYDFGTANSPLHF.

The chain employs TRBV19 and TRBJ1-4; tentatively, D is TRBD1 (6 bases). Per the germline V gene, CDR1 is LNHDA and CDR2 is SQIVND (reference sequence). Trimming took off 5 bases at V and 3 bases at J, with 13 bases between the two ends. This CDR3 is 15 amino acids long. CDR3 loop: CASSVRTASNEKLFF. DNA for the CDR3: TGTGCCAGTAGTGTCCGGACAGCGTCTAATGAAAAACTGTTTTTT.

V is TRBV12-3 or TRBV12-4 and J is TRBJ2-5; D remains unclear. The CDR3 has 11 residues. Trimming left V 4 bases short and J 1 base short, with 1 base between. CDR3 nucleotides: TGTGCCAGCAGTTCCCAAGAGACCCAGTACTTC. It is translated as CASSSQETQYF.

This clone was recorded once. This rearrangement joins TRBV29-1 to TRBJ1-3; D possibly corresponds to TRBD1 (5 bases). In germline, CDR1 is SQVTM, CDR2 ANQGSEA. V was cut by 5 bases and J by 4 bases, with 9 bases left in between. The length of the CDR3 is 12 residues. This CDR3 reads CSVRGAGNTIYF. In nucleotides, the CDR3 is TGCAGCGTTCGAGGGGCCGGAAACACCATATATTTT.

The J gene is TRBJ1-2, the V gene TRBV7-8, with unresolved D. The germline gives CDR1 SGHVS, CDR2 FQNEAQ. The CDR3 runs 13 residues. V gave up 2 bases and J gave up 2 bases, with 6 bases separating them. DNA of the CDR3: TGTGCCAGCAGCTTATTGGGAAACTATGGCTACACCTTC. Residues: CASSLLGNYGYTF.

The chain has TRBV25-1 and TRBJ1-1; D call uncertain. CDR3 length: 13 residues. Germline loops: CDR1 MGHDK, CDR2 SYGVNS. Deletions cut 6 bases from V and 4 bases from J, with 12 bases between. The CDR3 protein is CASRIEGPTEAFF. The CDR3, as DNA: TGTGCCAGCAGGATTGAGGGCCCCACTGAAGCTTTCTTT.

The V gene is TRBV30, the J gene TRBJ1-6; 10 nucleotides line up with TRBD1. With 3 bases clipped from V and 0 bases from J, the junction kept 2 bases outside the gene matches. Germline-derived CDR1 and CDR2 are GTSNPN and SVGIG (reference sequence). The length of the CDR3 is 16 residues. The CDR3 here is CAWRGQGSSYNSPLHF. For the CDR3, the DNA is TGTGCCTGGAGGGGACAGGGGAGCTCCTATAATTCACCCCTCCACTTT.

CDR3 sequence: CASSGLLPDTQYF. In nucleotides, the CDR3 is TGTGCCAGCAGTGGGTTGCTCCCGGATACGCAGTATTTT. The rearrangement links TRBV28 to TRBJ2-3, with D unresolved. Germline loops: CDR1 MDHEN, CDR2 SYDVKM. CDR3 length: 13 residues. V was pared by 5 bases and J by 6 bases, with 12 bases between.